This TCR beta chain was identified in a study of CD8+ T cells in alopecia areata. Treatment noted: oral pan-JAK inhibitor, 5-10 mg twice daily. CDR1 and CDR2 from the germline V gene are SGHVS and FQNEAQ. The CDR3 length is 13 residues. V lost 3 bases to trimming and J lost 5 bases, with 10 bases between them. Reverse transcription of extracted RNA yielded cDNA, which provided the sequencing template. Generated by immunoSEQ multiplex PCR, the TCRdb table keeps only in-frame clones and is missing some. Of roughly 200,000 clones listed, 45% to 65% are singletons. This clone was counted only a few times. V gene TRBV7-8 combines with J gene TRBJ2-5, with D possibly TRBD1 on 6 matching bases. The receptor was isolated from a human donor with alopecia areata. The sequencing here drew on CD4+ T cells sorted from blood, taken at week 4, from a patient treated with tofacitinib. The CDR3 region is CASSFRGSETQYF. CDR3 sequence (DNA): TGTGCCAGCAGCTTCAGGGGTTCCGAGACCCAGTACTTC. The complete variable domain, with remaining parts taken from reference TRBV7-8 and TRBJ2-5, reads GAGVSQSPRYKVAKRGQDVALRCDPISGHVSLFWYQQALGQGPEFLTYFQNEAQLDKSGLPSDRFFAERPEGSVSTLKIQRTQQEDSAVYLCASSFRGSETQYFGPGTRLLVL.